These 20 T cell receptor beta chains were all obtained from the same sample, sequenced in a study of siplizumab effects on memory and regulatory T cells. Data came from immunoSEQ multiplex PCR; TCRdb stores just in-frame clones and leaves some out. Of about 26,000 clones listed, 70% to 85% are singletons. The sequenced sample consisted of memory CD4+ T cells sorted from blood. These receptors all stem from a human donor in good health.

The V call is TRBV5-5, the J call TRBJ1-5, with a possible D match to TRBD1 (5 bases). CDR3 length equals 16 residues. CDR1 is SGHKS and CDR2 is YYEKEE in the germline V gene (reference sequence). The V and J ends lost 4 bases and 4 bases respectively, with 18 bases between them. The CDR3 region is CASSAGRGLRNQPQHF. In DNA, the CDR3 is TGTGCCAGCAGCGCAGGACGGGGACTTCGGAATCAGCCCCAGCATTTT.

The gene calls are TRBV19 and TRBJ2-1; the match to TRBD2 covers 13 bases. CDR3 length: 15 residues. The germline gives CDR1 LNHDA, CDR2 SQIVND (reference sequence). The V segment lost 4 bases and the J segment 7 bases; nucleotides outside the gene matches: 4. CDR3 sequence (DNA): TGTGCCAGTAGTACAACTAGCGGGAGGGGAAATGAGCAGTTCTTC. Amino acid sequence: CASSTTSGRGNEQFF.

V gene TRBV6-4 combines with J gene TRBJ2-7; 9 bases match TRBD1. V was pared by 7 bases and J by 5 bases, with 9 bases of the junction left unmatched. Germline values: CDR1 MRHNA, CDR2 SNTAGT. The CDR3 is 14 amino acids. Written as DNA, the CDR3 is TGTGCCAGCACCCCGGGACAGGGCGTCCACGAGCAGTACTTC. Translated, it gives CASTPGQGVHEQYF.

The CDR3 spells CASSVRQTDQPQHF. Written as DNA, the CDR3 is TGTGCCAGCAGCGTTCGACAGACAGATCAGCCCCAGCATTTT. This chain links TRBV7-2 with TRBJ1-5, with D possibly matching TRBD1 (5 bases). CDR1 and CDR2 (germline): SGHTA, FQGNSA. The length of the CDR3 is 14 residues. V gave up 5 bases and J gave up 5 bases, with 13 bases separating them.

The chain carries TRBV28 and TRBJ2-7; TRBD2 might be the D (5 bases). CDR3 length: 12 residues. Germline CDR1 reads MDHEN; CDR2 reads SYDVKM. V shed 6 bases and J shed 3 bases, with 9 bases lying between them. In nucleotides, the CDR3 is TGTGCCAGCAGCCCGGGGTACTACGAGCAGTACTTC. Its protein product is CASSPGYYEQYF.

In its sample, this clone is medium-sized. The J gene is TRBJ2-6, the V gene TRBV11-2; D is unresolved. CDR3 length equals 14 residues. Germline V gene data show CDR1 as SGHAT and CDR2 as FQNNGV. V was cut by 5 bases and J by 3 bases, with 8 bases left in between. The CDR3 nucleotides are TGTGCCAGCAGCCCTTTCGATGGGGCCAACGTCCTGACTTTC. This sequence encodes CASSPFDGANVLTF.

This chain uses TRBV14 with TRBJ2-7; D unresolved. The CDR3 is made up of 14 amino acids. V was trimmed by 3 bases and J by 6 bases, leaving 15 bases between them. Per the germline V gene, CDR1 is SGHDN and CDR2 is FVKESK. DNA of the CDR3: TGTGCCAGCAGCCAGGGCACACCCTGGGCCGAGCAGTACTTC. Amino acids: CASSQGTPWAEQYF.

V is TRBV5-6 and J is TRBJ1-1, with D perhaps TRBD1 (5 bases). The germline gives CDR1 SGHDT, CDR2 YYEEEE. There are 14 residues in the CDR3. Trimming pared 2 bases from V and 5 bases from J, leaving 13 bases between. CDR3 sequence reads: CASSFAGRGTEAFF. The CDR3 DNA reads TGTGCCAGCAGCTTTGCAGGGAGAGGGACTGAAGCTTTCTTT.

The rearrangement uses TRBV4-1 and TRBJ1-2; D unclear. CDR1 and CDR2 (germline): MGHRA, YSYEKL. The V gene lost 1 base and the J gene lost 4 bases, with 13 bases spanning the gap. The CDR3 runs 15 residues. DNA of the CDR3: TGCGCCAGCAGCCAAGGGAGGGATCCTTTCTATGGCTACACCTTC. Its translation: CASSQGRDPFYGYTF.

This rearrangement joins TRBV21-1 to TRBJ2-5; the table's D call, TRBD1, was not checked against the DNA. TRBV21-1 is marked as a pseudogene. CDR3 size: 14 residues. This CDR3 reads CASSKGTGQETQYF. The CDR3 DNA sequence: TGTGCCAGCAGCAAAGGGACAGGCCAAGAGACCCAGTACTTC.

The chain employs TRBV27 and TRBJ1-2; no clear D gene. V was pared by 7 bases and J by 0 bases, with 6 bases between. The V gene's germline CDR1 is MNHEY and CDR2 SMNVEV (reference sequence). CDR3 length: 12 residues. The CDR3 DNA is TGTGCCAGCATAAGATCTAACTATGGCTACACCTTC. Its protein is CASIRSNYGYTF.

The gene calls are TRBV7-3 and TRBJ2-1; 9 bases agree with TRBD1. With 4 bases clipped from V and 8 bases from J, the junction kept 9 bases outside the gene matches. Germline lookup yields CDR1 SGHTA and CDR2 FQGTGA. The CDR3 spans 15 residues. CDR3 region: CASSWTGTGYYEQFF. As DNA, the CDR3 is TGTGCCAGCAGCTGGACCGGGACAGGGTATTATGAGCAGTTCTTC. The full variable domain, in which reference TRBV7-3 and TRBJ2-1 provide the parts outside the CDR3, is GAGVSQTPSNKVTEKGKYVELRCDPISGHTALYWYRQSLGQGPEFLIYFQGTGAADDSGLPNDRFFAVRPEGSVSTLKIQRTERGDSAVYLCASSWTGTGYYEQFFGPGTRLTVL.

The chain carries TRBV19 and TRBJ1-1; 7 positions agree with TRBD1. Germline V CDR1 and CDR2: LNHDA, SQIVND (reference sequence). With V trimmed by 6 bases and J by 2 bases, 12 bases remained unmatched. The CDR3 runs to 16 residues. CDR3 region: CASRAGVGTVNTEAFF. CDR3 sequence (DNA): TGTGCCAGTAGGGCTGGTGTCGGGACAGTCAACACTGAAGCTTTCTTT.

The genes are TRBV4-2 and TRBJ2-2; 11 bases match TRBD2. Germline V CDR1 and CDR2: LGHNA, YNFKEQ. The CDR3 spans 19 residues. J gave up 0 bases and V 4 bases, and 10 bases lay outside the gene matches. Here the CDR3 DNA reads TGTGCCAGCAGCCCGGGGGGACTAGCGGCAAAATCGAACACCGGGGAGCTGTTTTTT. Translated: CASSPGGLAAKSNTGELFF.

The rearrangement uses TRBV19 and TRBJ2-1; 7 bases line up with TRBD2. Trimming at V came to 3 bases and at J to 4 bases, leaving 18 bases not matched to a gene. Germline loops: CDR1 LNHDA, CDR2 SQIVND (reference sequence). The CDR3 extends over 19 amino acids. The CDR3 coding sequence is TGTGCCAGTAGTATCGGGCGGCGTATGGCGGGAGAGTCTTACAATGAGCAGTTCTTC. Translating gives CASSIGRRMAGESYNEQFF.

The genes are TRBV10-3 and TRBJ1-1; D possibly corresponds to TRBD1 (5 bases). Trimming removed 4 bases at V and 6 bases at J, with 12 bases between. The CDR3 runs to 13 residues. In germline, CDR1 is ENHRY, CDR2 SYGVKD. CDR3 sequence reads: CAISGDGVSEAFF. DNA for the CDR3: TGTGCCATCAGTGGGGACGGAGTATCTGAAGCTTTCTTT.

The V and J genes are TRBV15 and TRBJ1-5; D is unresolved. CDR1 and CDR2 (germline): LNHNV, YYDKDF (reference sequence). The CDR3 sequence is 12 residues long. The V gene lost 0 bases and the J gene lost 6 bases, with 3 bases spanning the gap. The CDR3 is CATSRDLQPQHF. The CDR3 nucleotides are TGTGCCACCAGCAGAGATCTTCAGCCCCAGCATTTT.

This chain links TRBV6-1 with TRBJ2-2, with D perhaps matching TRBD2 (5 bases). The V gene's germline CDR1 is MNHNS and CDR2 SASEGT. Trimming left V 7 bases short and J 3 bases short, with 15 bases between. This CDR3 comprises 15 residues. CDR3 nucleotide sequence: TGTGCCAGCATCACGGGAACCTATTACACCGGGGAGCTGTTTTTT. Its translation: CASITGTYYTGELFF.

The chain uses TRBV15 and TRBJ1-2; 9 nucleotides line up with TRBD1. With 4 bases clipped from V and 2 bases from J, the junction kept 5 bases outside the gene matches. The CDR3 consists of 15 residues. CDR1 LNHNV and CDR2 YYDKDF come from the germline V gene (reference sequence). CDR3 sequence: CATSKGTGINYGYTF. CDR3 bases: TGTGCCACCAGCAAAGGGACAGGGATAAACTATGGCTACACCTTC.

The chain links TRBV7-6 to TRBJ2-1; a weak D match, TRBD2 (6 bases). V was pared by 5 bases and J by 2 bases, with 16 bases between. The length of the CDR3 is 16 residues. Germline CDR1 SGHVS, CDR2 FNYEAQ. The CDR3 DNA sequence: TGTGCCAGCAGCCCCACCCGGGGGACTGCCTACAATGAGCAGTTCTTC. It specifies CASSPTRGTAYNEQFF.